This T cell receptor beta chain was documented in a study of monozygotic twins with inflammatory bowel disease. Comment on this clonotype: Its matching antigen is unknown.

Reanalyzing the 5' RACE reads, TCRdb keeps one entry per CDR3 protein, without DNA. This sample's clone table lists over 150,000 distinct CDR3 sequences. Study-wide points: Among the T cells, different subtypes could not be distinguished.

The CDR3 contains 15 residues. Germline CDR1 MNHEY, CDR2 SVGEGT. Sample: blood. The clonotype was recovered from a human donor with ulcerative colitis or Crohn's disease, or a healthy co-twin of an affected twin (not recorded which). This rearrangement joins TRBV6-2 or TRBV6-3 to TRBJ2-7; TCRdb indicates TRBD2, and absent DNA this call remains unverified. This CDR3 reads CASSYEGRPIYEQYF.